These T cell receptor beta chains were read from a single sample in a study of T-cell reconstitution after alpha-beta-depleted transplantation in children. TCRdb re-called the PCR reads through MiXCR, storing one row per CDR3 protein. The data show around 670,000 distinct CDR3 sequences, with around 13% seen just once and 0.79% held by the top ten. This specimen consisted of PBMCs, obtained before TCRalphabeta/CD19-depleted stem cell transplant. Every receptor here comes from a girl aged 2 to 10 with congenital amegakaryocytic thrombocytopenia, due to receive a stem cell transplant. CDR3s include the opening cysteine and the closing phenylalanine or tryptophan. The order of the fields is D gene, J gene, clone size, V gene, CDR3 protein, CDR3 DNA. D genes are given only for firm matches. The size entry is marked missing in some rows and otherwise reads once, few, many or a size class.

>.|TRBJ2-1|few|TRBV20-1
CSARDRAGVRRNEQFF
TGCAGTGCTAGAGATCGGGCTGGGGTGCGTCGAAATGAGCAGTTCTTC
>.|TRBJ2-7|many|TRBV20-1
CSATPARSPYYEQYF
TGCAGTGCGACCCCGGCCCGGAGTCCCTATTACGAGCAGTACTTC
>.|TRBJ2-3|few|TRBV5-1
CASRTRLAITDTQYF
TGCGCCAGTAGGACCCGGCTAGCCATCACAGATACGCAGTATTTT
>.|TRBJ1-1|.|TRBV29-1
CSVLWVNTEAFF
TGCAGCGTTCTGTGGGTGAACACTGAAGCTTTCTTT
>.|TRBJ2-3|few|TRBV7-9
CASSLLILTDTQYF
TGTGCCAGCAGCTTACTTATCCTAACAGATACGCAGTATTTT
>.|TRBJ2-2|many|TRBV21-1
CASPARELFF
TGTGCCAGCCCGGCCCGGGAGCTGTTTTTT
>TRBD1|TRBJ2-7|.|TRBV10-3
CAIKGTGNLDEQYF
TGTGCCATCAAAGGGACAGGGAATTTAGACGAGCAGTACTTC
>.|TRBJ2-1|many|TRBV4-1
CASGNNEQFF
TGCGCCAGCGGCAACAATGAGCAGTTCTTC
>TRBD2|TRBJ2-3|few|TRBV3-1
CASSQGGLVHLTQYF
TGTGCCAGCAGCCAAGGGGGACTAGTACACCTTACGCAGTATTTT
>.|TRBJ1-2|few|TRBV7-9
CASSLAAENYGYTF
TGTGCCAGCAGCTTAGCAGCCGAGAACTATGGCTACACCTTC
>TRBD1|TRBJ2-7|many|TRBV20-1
CSARDDRGYEQYF
TGCAGTGCTAGAGATGACAGGGGTTACGAGCAGTACTTC
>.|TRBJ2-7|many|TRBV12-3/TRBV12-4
CASTDGSYEQYF
TGTGCCAGCACCGACGGTTCCTACGAGCAGTACTTC
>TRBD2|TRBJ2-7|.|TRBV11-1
CASSSSRTSGASSYEQYF
TGTGCCAGCAGTTCCTCACGGACTAGCGGGGCCAGCTCCTACGAGCAGTACTTC
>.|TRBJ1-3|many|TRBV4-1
CASSQAYSGGNTIYF
TGCGCCAGCAGCCAAGCATACAGCGGGGGAAACACCATATATTTT
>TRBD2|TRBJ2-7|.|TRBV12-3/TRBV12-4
CASSRGLADSYEQYF
TGTGCCAGCAGCCGGGGACTAGCGGATTCCTACGAGCAGTACTTC
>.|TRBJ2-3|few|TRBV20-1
CSARAARASEGSDTQYF
TGCAGTGCTAGAGCTGCTCGGGCTAGCGAGGGATCAGATACGCAGTATTTT
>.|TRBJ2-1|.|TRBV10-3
CAISDLSAGSSYNEQFF
TGTGCCATCAGTGATTTGTCTGCGGGAAGCTCCTACAATGAGCAGTTCTTC
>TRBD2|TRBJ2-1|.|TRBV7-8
CASSSSEGAGGRSEQFF
TGTGCCAGCAGCTCCTCCGAGGGAGCGGGAGGGAGAAGTGAGCAGTTCTTC
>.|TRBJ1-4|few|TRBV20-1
CSASEEGTGWGKLFF
TGCAGTGCTAGTGAGGAGGGGACGGGTTGGGGAAAACTGTTTTTT
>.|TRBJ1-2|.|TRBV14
CASSQFREGYGYTF
TGTGCCAGCAGCCAATTCCGGGAGGGCTATGGCTACACCTTC
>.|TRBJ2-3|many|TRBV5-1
CASSTGTWQRTDTQYF
TGCGCCAGCAGCACCGGGACATGGCAGAGAACAGATACGCAGTATTTT
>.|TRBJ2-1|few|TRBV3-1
CASSPGSPLIRAGYNEQFF
TGTGCCAGCTCCCCCGGGTCCCCTCTCATCCGAGCTGGGTACAATGAGCAGTTCTTC
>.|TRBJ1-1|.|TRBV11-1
CASTSTVGDTEAFF
TGTGCCAGCACCTCGACCGTAGGGGACACTGAAGCTTTCTTT
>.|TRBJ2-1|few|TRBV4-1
CASSQELGSGSYNEQFF
TGCGCCAGCAGCCAAGAGCTAGGGAGCGGTTCCTACAATGAGCAGTTCTTC
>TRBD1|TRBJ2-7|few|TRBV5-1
CASSTTGIRSYEQYF
TGCGCCAGCAGCACGACAGGGATTCGCTCCTACGAGCAGTACTTC
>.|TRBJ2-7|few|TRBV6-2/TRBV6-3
CASSYSFPGVYEQYF
TGTGCCAGCAGTTACTCCTTCCCGGGAGTCTACGAGCAGTACTTC
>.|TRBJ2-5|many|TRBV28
CASTSGLAGRGSQETQYF
.
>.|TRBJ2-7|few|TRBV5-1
CASSGPYTGRNFYEQYF
TGCGCCAGCAGTGGGCCGTATACGGGACGGAATTTCTACGAGCAGTACTTC
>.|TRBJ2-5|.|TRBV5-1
CASSLVARGFQETQYF
TGCGCCAGCAGCTTGGTGGCCAGGGGATTCCAAGAGACCCAGTACTTC
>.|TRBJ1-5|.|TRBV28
CASSSPDYSNQPQHF
TGTGCCAGCAGTTCGCCTGACTATAGCAATCAGCCCCAGCATTTT
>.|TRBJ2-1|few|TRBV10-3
CAISETGSVNEQFF
TGTGCCATCAGTGAGACGGGGTCGGTAAATGAGCAGTTCTTC
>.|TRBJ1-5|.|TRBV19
CASTSPGLGPQHF
TGTGCCAGTACCTCCCCGGGTCTTGGGCCCCAGCATTTT
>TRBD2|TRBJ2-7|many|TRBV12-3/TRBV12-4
CASSSRTSGTPAYEQYF
TGTGCCAGCAGTTCTCGGACTAGCGGGACTCCTGCCTACGAGCAGTACTTC
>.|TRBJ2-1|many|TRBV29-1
CSVWGIYNEQFF
TGCAGCGTTTGGGGTATCTACAATGAGCAGTTCTTC
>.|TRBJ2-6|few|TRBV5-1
CASSLDIGRGAGANVLTF
TGCGCCAGCAGCTTGGACATTGGTAGAGGGGCTGGGGCCAACGTCCTGACTTTC
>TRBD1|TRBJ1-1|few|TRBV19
CASTNDRGFTEAFF
TGTGCCAGTACGAACGACAGGGGTTTCACTGAAGCTTTCTTT
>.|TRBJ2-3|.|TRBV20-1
CSATSATTFPTDTQYF
TGCAGTGCTACAAGCGCGACTACGTTCCCCACAGATACGCAGTATTTT
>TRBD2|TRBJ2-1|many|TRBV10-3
CAISLSTGTSGENEQFF
TGTGCCATCAGCTTATCTACCGGGACTAGCGGGGAAAATGAGCAGTTCTTC
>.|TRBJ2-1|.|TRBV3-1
CASSQDVLAGYNEQFF
TGTGCCAGCAGCCAAGATGTGCTAGCAGGTTACAATGAGCAGTTCTTC
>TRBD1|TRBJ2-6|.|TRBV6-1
CASRFDRASSSGANVLTF
TGTGCCAGCAGGTTCGACAGGGCCTCAAGCTCTGGGGCCAACGTCCTGACTTTC
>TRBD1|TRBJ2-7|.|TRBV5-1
CASSRRTGLDEQYF
TGCGCCAGCAGCCGAAGGACAGGATTAGACGAGCAGTACTTC
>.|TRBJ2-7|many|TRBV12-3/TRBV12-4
CASRESGAYEQYF
TGTGCCAGCAGAGAATCAGGGGCCTACGAGCAGTACTTC